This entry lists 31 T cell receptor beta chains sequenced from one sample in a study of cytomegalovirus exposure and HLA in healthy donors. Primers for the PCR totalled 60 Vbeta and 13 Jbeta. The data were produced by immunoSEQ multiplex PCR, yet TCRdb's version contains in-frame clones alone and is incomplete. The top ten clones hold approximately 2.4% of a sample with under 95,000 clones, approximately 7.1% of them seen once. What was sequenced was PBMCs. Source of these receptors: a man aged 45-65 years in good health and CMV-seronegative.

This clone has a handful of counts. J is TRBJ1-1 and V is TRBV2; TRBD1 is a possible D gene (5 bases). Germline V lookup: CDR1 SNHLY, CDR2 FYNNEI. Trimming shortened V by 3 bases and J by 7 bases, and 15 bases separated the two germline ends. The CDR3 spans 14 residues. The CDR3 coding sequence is TGTGCCAGCAGTGAGGGGACTGCCGGGGGTGAAGCTTTCTTT. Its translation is CASSEGTAGGEAFF. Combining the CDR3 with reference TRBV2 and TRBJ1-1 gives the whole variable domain EPEVTQTPSHQVTQMGQEVILRCVPISNHLYFYWYRQILGQKVEFLVSFYNNEISEKSEIFDDQFSVERPDGSNFTLKIRSTKLEDSAMYFCASSEGTAGGEAFFGQGTRLTVV.

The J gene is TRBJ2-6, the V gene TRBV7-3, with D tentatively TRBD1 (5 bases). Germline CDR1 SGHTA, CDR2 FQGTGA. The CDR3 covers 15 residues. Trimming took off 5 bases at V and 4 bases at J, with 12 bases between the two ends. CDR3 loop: CASSPWGGGANVLTF. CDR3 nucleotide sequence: TGTGCCAGCAGCCCATGGGGCGGCGGGGCCAACGTCCTGACTTTC.

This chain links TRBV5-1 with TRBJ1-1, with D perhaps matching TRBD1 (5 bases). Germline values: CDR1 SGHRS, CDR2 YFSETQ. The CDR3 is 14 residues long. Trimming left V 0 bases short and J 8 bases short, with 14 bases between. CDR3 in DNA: TGCGCCAGCAGCTTGGCCGCCCAGGGTTCGGAAGCTTTCTTT. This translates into CASSLAAQGSEAFF. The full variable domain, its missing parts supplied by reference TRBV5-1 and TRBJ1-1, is KAGVTQTPRYLIKTRGQQVTLSCSPISGHRSVSWYQQTPGQGLQFLFEYFSETQRNKGNFPGRFSGRQFSNSRSEMNVSTLELGDSALYLCASSLAAQGSEAFFGQGTRLTVV.

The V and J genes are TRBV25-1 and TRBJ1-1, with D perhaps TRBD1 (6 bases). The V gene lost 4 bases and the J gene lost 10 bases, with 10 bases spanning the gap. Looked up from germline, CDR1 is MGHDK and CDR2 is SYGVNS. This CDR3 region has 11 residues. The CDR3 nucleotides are TGTGCCAGCAGTGGAATCAGGGGAGCTTTCTTT. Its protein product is CASSGIRGAFF. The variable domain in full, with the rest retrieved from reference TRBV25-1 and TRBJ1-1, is EADIYQTPRYLVIGTGKKITLECSQTMGHDKMYWYQQDPGMELHLIHYSYGVNSTEKGDLSSESTVSRIRTEHFPLTLESARPSHTSQYLCASSGIRGAFFGQGTRLTVV.

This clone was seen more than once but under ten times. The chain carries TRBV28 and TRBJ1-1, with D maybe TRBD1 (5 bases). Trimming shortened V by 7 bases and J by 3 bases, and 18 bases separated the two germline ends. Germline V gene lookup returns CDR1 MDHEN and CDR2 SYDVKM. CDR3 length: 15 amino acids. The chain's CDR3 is CASTTRGLGDTEAFF. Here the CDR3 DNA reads TGTGCCAGCACCACTCGGGGACTGGGGGACACTGAAGCTTTCTTT.

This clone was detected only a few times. CDR3 sequence reads: CASSVGASNHNEQFF. For the CDR3, the DNA is TGTGCCAGCAGCGTAGGGGCTAGCAACCACAATGAGCAGTTCTTC. The V gene is TRBV9, the J gene TRBJ2-1; tentative D call: TRBD2 (5 bases). This CDR3 region has 15 residues. Germline CDR1 is SGDLS and CDR2 is YYNGEE. Deletions cut 0 bases from V and 5 bases from J, with 12 bases between.

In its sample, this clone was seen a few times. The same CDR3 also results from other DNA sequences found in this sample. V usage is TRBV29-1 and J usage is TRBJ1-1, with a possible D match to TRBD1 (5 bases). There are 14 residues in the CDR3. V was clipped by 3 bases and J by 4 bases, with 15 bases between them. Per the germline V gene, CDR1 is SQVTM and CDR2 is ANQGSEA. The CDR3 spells CSVEGGGAGTEAFF. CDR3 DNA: TGCAGCGTTGAGGGAGGAGGGGCAGGCACTGAAGCTTTCTTT.

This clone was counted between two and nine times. As DNA, the CDR3 is TGTGCCAGCAGTCGACAGGGTAAAGAGACCCAGTACTTC. It codes for CASSRQGKETQYF. V usage is TRBV6-1 and J usage is TRBJ2-5, with 7 bases aligning to TRBD1. Germline assignment: CDR1 MNHNS and CDR2 SASEGT. This CDR3 region has 13 residues. The V and J ends lost 5 bases and 3 bases, in that order; junction bases with no gene match: 3.

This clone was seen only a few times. The CDR3 sequence: CATSGTGTAINNEQFF. Written as DNA, the CDR3 is TGTGCCACCAGCGGAACCGGGACAGCGATAAACAATGAGCAGTTCTTC. The genes are TRBV15 and TRBJ2-1; 7 bases are shared with TRBD1. In germline, CDR1 is LNHNV, CDR2 YYDKDF (reference sequence). The J segment lost 5 bases and the V segment lost 5 bases, leaving 12 bases of the junction unmatched. The CDR3 consists of 16 residues.

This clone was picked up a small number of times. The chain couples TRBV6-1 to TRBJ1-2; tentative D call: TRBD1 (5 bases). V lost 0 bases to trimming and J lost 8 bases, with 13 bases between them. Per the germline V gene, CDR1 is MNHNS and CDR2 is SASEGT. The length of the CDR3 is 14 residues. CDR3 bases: TGTGCCAGCAGTGAAGCGGCAGGGTGGTTCGGCTACACCTTC. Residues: CASSEAAGWFGYTF.

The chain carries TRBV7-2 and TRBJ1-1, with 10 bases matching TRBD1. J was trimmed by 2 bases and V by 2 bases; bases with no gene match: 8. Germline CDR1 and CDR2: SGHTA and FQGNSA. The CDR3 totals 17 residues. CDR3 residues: CASSLSEGQGSNTEAFF. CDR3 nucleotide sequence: TGTGCCAGCAGCTTATCCGAGGGACAGGGGAGCAACACTGAAGCTTTCTTT. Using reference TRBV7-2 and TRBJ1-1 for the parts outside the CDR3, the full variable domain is GAGVSQSPSNKVTEKGKDVELRCDPISGHTALYWYRQSLGQGLEFLIYFQGNSAPDKSGLPSDRFSAERTGGSVSTLTIQRTQQEDSAVYLCASSLSEGQGSNTEAFFGQGTRLTVV.

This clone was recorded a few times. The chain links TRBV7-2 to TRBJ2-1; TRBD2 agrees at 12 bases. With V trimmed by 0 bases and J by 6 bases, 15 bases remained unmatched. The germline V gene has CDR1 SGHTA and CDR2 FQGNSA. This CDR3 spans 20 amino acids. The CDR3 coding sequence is TGTGCCAGCAGCTTAGCCCTAGCGGGGGGGCCCGGTGGGCTTGGCAATGAGCAGTTCTTC. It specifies CASSLALAGGPGGLGNEQFF.

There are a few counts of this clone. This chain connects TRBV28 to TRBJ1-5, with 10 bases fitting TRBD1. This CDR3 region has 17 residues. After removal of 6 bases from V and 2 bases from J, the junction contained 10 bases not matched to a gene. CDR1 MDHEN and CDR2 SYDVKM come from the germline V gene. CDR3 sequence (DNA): TGTGCCAGCAGCCCCGGGACAGGGGCCGGGGGCAATCAGCCCCAGCATTTT. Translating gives CASSPGTGAGGNQPQHF.

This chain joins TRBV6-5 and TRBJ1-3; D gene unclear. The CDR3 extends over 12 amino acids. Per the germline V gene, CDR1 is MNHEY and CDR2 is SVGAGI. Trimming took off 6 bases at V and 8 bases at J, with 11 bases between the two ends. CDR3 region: CASSGNGDTIYF. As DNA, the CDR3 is TGTGCCAGCAGCGGCAACGGAGACACCATATATTTT.

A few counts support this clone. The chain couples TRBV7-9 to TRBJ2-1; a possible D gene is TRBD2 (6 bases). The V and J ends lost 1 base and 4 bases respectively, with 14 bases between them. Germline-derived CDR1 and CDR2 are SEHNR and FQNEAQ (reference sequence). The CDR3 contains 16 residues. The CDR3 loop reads CASSLGFSGGYNEQFF. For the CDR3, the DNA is TGTGCCAGCAGCTTAGGGTTTTCCGGGGGTTACAATGAGCAGTTCTTC.

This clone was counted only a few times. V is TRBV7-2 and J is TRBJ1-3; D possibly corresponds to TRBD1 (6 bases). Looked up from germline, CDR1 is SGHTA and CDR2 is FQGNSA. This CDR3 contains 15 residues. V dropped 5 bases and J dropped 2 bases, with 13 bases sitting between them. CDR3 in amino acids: CASSRTPGAGNTIYF. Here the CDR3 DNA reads TGTGCCAGCAGCCGGACCCCAGGGGCTGGAAACACCATATATTTT.

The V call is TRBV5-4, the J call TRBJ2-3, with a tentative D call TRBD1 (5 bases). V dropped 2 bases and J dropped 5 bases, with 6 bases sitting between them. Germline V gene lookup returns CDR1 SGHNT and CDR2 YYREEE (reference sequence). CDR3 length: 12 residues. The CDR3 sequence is CASSLGVDTQYF. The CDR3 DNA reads TGTGCCAGCAGCTTAGGGGTAGATACGCAGTATTTT.

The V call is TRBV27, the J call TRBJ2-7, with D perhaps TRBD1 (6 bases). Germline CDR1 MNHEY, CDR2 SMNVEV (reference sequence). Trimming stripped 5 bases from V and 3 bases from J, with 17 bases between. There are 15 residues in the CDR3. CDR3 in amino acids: CASSQGYEGDYEQYF. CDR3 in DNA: TGTGCCAGCAGTCAGGGGTATGAGGGGGACTACGAGCAGTACTTC.

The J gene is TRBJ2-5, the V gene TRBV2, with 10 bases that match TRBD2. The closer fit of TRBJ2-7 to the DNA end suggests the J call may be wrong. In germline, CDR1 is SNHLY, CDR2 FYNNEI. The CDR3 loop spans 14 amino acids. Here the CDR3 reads CASMERGGFYEQYF. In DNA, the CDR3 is TGTGCCAGCATGGAGCGGGGGGGTTTCTACGAGCAGTACTTC.

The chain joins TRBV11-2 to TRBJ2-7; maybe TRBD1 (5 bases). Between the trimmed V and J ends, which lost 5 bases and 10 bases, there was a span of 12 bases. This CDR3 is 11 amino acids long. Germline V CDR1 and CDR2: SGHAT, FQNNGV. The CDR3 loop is CASSPGQIQYF. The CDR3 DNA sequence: TGTGCCAGCAGCCCAGGGCAGATACAGTACTTC. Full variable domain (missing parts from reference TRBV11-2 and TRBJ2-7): EAGVAQSPRYKIIEKRQSVAFWCNPISGHATLYWYQQILGQGPKLLIQFQNNGVVDDSQLPKDRFSAERLKGVDSTLKIQPAKLEDSAVYLCASSPGQIQYFGPGTRLTVT.

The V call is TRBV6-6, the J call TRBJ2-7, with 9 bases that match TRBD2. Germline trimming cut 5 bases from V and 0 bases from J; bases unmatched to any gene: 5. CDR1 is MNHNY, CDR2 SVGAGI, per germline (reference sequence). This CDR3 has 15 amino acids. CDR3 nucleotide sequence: TGTGCCAGCAGTGATAGCGGGGGTGCCTCCTACGAGCAGTACTTC. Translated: CASSDSGGASYEQYF.

CDR3 loop: CASSGGGASGELFF. CDR3 sequence (DNA): TGCGCCAGCAGCGGCGGGGGGGCCTCCGGGGAGCTGTTTTTT. The V gene is TRBV5-1, the J gene TRBJ2-2, with TRBD2 matching 9 bases. After removal of 4 bases from V and 6 bases from J, the junction contained 4 bases not matched to a gene. This CDR3 has 14 amino acids. The germline gives CDR1 SGHRS, CDR2 YFSETQ.

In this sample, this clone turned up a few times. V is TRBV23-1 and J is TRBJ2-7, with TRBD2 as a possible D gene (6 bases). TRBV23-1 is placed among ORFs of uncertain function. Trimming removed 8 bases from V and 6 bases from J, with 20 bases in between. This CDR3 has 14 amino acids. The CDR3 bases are TGCGCCAGCCCCCCCCGGGGGAGCGTTTGCGAGCAGTACTTC. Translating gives CASPPRGSVCEQYF.

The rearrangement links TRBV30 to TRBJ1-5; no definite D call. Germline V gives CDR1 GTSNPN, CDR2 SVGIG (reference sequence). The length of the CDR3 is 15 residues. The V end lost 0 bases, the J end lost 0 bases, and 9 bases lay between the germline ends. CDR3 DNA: TGTGCCTGGAGTGTCGGGTCCCTTAGCAATCAGCCCCAGCATTTT. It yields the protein CAWSVGSLSNQPQHF.

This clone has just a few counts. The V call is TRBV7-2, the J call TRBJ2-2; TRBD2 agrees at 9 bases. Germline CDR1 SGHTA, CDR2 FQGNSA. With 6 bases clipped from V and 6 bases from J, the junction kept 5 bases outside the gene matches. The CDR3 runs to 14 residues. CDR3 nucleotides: TGTGCCAGCAGACGGACTAGCGAGGCCGGGGAGCTGTTTTTT. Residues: CASRRTSEAGELFF.

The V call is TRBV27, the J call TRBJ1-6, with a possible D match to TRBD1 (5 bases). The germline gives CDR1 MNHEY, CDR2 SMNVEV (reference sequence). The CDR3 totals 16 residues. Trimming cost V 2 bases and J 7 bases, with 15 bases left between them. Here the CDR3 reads CASSLEVFGANSPLHF. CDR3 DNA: TGTGCCAGCAGTTTAGAAGTTTTTGGGGCAAATTCACCCCTCCACTTT.

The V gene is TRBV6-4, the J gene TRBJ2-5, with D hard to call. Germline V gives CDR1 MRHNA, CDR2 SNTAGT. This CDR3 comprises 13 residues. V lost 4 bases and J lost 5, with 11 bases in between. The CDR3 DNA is TGTGCCAGCAGTGCGACGGAGCAGGAGACCCAGTACTTC. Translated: CASSATEQETQYF.

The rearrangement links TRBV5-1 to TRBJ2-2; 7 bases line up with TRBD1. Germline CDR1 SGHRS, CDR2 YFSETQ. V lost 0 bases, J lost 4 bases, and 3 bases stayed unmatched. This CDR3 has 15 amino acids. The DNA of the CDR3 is TGCGCCAGCAGCTTGGAGGGGGCTGGCACCGGGGAGCTGTTTTTT. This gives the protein CASSLEGAGTGELFF.

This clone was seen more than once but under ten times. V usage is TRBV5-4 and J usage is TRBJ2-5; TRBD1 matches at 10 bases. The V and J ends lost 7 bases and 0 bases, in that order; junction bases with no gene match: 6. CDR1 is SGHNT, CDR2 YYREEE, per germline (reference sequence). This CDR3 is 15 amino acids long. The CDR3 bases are TGTGCCAGCTCGGACAGGGGGAAAGACCAAGAGACCCAGTACTTC. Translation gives CASSDRGKDQETQYF.

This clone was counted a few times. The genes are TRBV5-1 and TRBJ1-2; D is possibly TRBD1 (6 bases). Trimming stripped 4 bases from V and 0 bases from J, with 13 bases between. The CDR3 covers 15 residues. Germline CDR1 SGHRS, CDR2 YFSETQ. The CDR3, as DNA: TGCGCCAGCAGCGCTACAGGGCTTACTAACTATGGCTACACCTTC. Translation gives CASSATGLTNYGYTF.

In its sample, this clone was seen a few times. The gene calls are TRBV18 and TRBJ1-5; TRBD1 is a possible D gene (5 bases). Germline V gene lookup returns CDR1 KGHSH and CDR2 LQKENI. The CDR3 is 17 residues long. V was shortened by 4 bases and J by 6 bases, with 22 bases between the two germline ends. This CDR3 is CASSRFGPDRVGQPQHF. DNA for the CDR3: TGTGCCAGCTCACGCTTTGGGCCAGACAGAGTAGGTCAGCCCCAGCATTTT.